Listed below are T cell receptor beta chains from one sample, sequenced in a study of cytomegalovirus exposure and HLA in healthy donors. Libraries were prepared by immunoSEQ multiplex PCR; TCRdb keeps only in-frame clonotypes and omits some of them. Recorded for this sample: tens of thousands of clones. Sequenced sample: PBMCs. All receptors derive from a woman aged 40 to 50 in good health and CMV-seropositive. The CDR3 runs from the conserved cysteine through the conserved F or W. A D gene is named only where the DNA matches it firmly.

TGTGCCAGCAGTATAAGAGGCGAGCAGTACTTC	CASSIRGEQYF	-	TRBV6-6	TRBJ2-7
TGTGCCAGCAGTTTTTCAGGGGGTTATCAGCCCCAGCATTTT	CASSFSGGYQPQHF	TRBD1	TRBV28	TRBJ1-5
TGTGCCAGCAGTTACCAGGGAAGGAACACTGAAGCTTTCTTT	CASSYQGRNTEAFF	-	TRBV7-2	TRBJ1-1
TGCAGCGTTGGGACAAAAAACACTGAAGCTTTCTTT	CSVGTKNTEAFF	-	TRBV29-1	TRBJ1-1
TGTGCCAGCATAAAGGACAGGGCAGATGAAAAACTGTTTTTT	CASIKDRADEKLFF	TRBD1	TRBV7-9	TRBJ1-4
TGCGCCAGCAGCTTGGGGACAGGGGGCAGTCAGCCCCAGCATTTT	CASSLGTGGSQPQHF	TRBD1	TRBV5-1	TRBJ1-5
TGTGCCAGCAGTGAAGCCTCAGGGGGAGATCCATATGGCTACACCTTC	CASSEASGGDPYGYTF	TRBD1	TRBV6-1	TRBJ1-2
TGTGCCAGCAGCTTAGCGCGGGAGGGGGCCGAGCAGTACTTC	CASSLAREGAEQYF	TRBD2	TRBV7-7	TRBJ2-7
TGTGCCAGCAGCTTAGAAGCCCAGGGGGCTTTGCATTTT	CASSLEAQGALHF	TRBD1	TRBV7-2	TRBJ1-5
TGCAGCGTTGTACGAGGAGTTTTAGGCTACGAGCAGTACTTC	CSVVRGVLGYEQYF	-	TRBV29-1	TRBJ2-7
TGCAGTGCTAACTCCAACAATGAGCAGTTCTTC	CSANSNNEQFF	-	TRBV20-1	TRBJ2-1
TGTGCCACCGCGACATCTAATGAAAAACTGTTTTTT	CATATSNEKLFF	-	TRBV10-3	TRBJ1-4
TGCGCCAGCAGCGCGGGGACGGGAGGCGGCACTGAAGATTTCTTT	CASSAGTGGGTEDFF	-	TRBV5-1	TRBJ1-1
TGCGCCAGCAGCGCGGCGGAGGGTTACGAGCAGTACTTC	CASSAAEGYEQYF	-	TRBV5-1	TRBJ2-7
TGTGCCAGCAGCCAAGGAGGACAGGGAAACACCATATATTTT	CASSQGGQGNTIYF	-	TRBV4-2	TRBJ1-3
TGTGCCAGTGGGACAGGGGGCTATGGCGAGCAGTACTTC	CASGTGGYGEQYF	TRBD1	TRBV25-1	TRBJ2-7
TGTGCCAGCAGTTACGGGCTAGCCCGCGGTGAGCAGTTCTTC	CASSYGLARGEQFF	-	TRBV6-5	TRBJ2-1
TGTGCCAGTAGTATAACCCCGGGTAGCTTGGGTGAGCAGTACTTC	CASSITPGSLGEQYF	-	TRBV19	TRBJ2-7
TGCGCCAGCAGCCCTAGCGGGATTTTCCCAGATACGCAGTATTTT	CASSPSGIFPDTQYF	TRBD2	TRBV5-1	TRBJ2-3
TGCGCCAGCAGCTTGGGGACAGGGACGGCCGGGGAGCTGTTTTTT	CASSLGTGTAGELFF	TRBD1	TRBV5-1	TRBJ2-2
TGCGCCAGCAGCCGACTAGCGGGATTCGAGCAGTACTTC	CASSRLAGFEQYF	TRBD2	TRBV4-1	TRBJ2-7
TGTGCCAGCAGCCAAAATTTCCCGCCAGGGCGCGACGAGCAGTACTTC	CASSQNFPPGRDEQYF	-	TRBV4-2	TRBJ2-7
TGTGCCAGCTCACCGGGGAGGGGGCAAGAGACCCAGTACTTC	CASSPGRGQETQYF	-	TRBV18	TRBJ2-5
TGCAGCGTTGAGACAGTCCGAAATCAGCCCCAGCATTTT	CSVETVRNQPQHF	-	TRBV29-1	TRBJ1-5
TGCAGCGTTGAAGGCAGGGGCGACGAGCAGTACTTC	CSVEGRGDEQYF	-	TRBV29-1	TRBJ2-7
TGTGCCATCAGTGATGGGATTGGGTACCGGGGCAATGAGCAGTTCTTC	CAISDGIGYRGNEQFF	-	TRBV10-3	TRBJ2-1
TGTGCCAGTAGTATCTCCTTAAATCAGCCCCAGCATTTT	CASSISLNQPQHF	-	TRBV19	TRBJ1-5
TGTGCCAGTAGTATAGACCCAGCGGGAGGGTCCTACAATGAGCAGTTCTTC	CASSIDPAGGSYNEQFF	TRBD2	TRBV19	TRBJ2-1